This TCR beta chain was captured by sequencing in a study of blood T cell repertoires in COVID-19. Study background: Whether acute or convalescent, the COVID-19 samples came from the United States, Italy and Spain. Nucleic acid was either cDNA or gDNA, and it came from T cells, B-cell-depleted T cells, or PBMCs.

Losses at the gene ends were 4 bases for V and 0 bases for J; bases not matched to a gene: 22. The CDR3 consists of 20 residues. Germline loops: CDR1 SGHRS, CDR2 YFSETQ. This clone has a handful of counts. Profiling relied on immunoSEQ multiplex PCR, and the TCRdb table lists in-frame clones only, not all of them. The table lists around 500,000 clones, approximately 85% of them singletons. The origin of this receptor is a human donor in a cohort sampled during active COVID-19. The J gene is TRBJ2-7, the V gene TRBV5-1; 7 bases are a match to TRBD2. The sequencing input was peripheral blood. CDR3 sequence reads: CASSPNIPGTSAGSSYEQYF. In nucleotides, the CDR3 is TGCGCCAGCAGCCCCAATATCCCTGGCACTAGCGCGGGGTCCTCCTACGAGCAGTACTTC.